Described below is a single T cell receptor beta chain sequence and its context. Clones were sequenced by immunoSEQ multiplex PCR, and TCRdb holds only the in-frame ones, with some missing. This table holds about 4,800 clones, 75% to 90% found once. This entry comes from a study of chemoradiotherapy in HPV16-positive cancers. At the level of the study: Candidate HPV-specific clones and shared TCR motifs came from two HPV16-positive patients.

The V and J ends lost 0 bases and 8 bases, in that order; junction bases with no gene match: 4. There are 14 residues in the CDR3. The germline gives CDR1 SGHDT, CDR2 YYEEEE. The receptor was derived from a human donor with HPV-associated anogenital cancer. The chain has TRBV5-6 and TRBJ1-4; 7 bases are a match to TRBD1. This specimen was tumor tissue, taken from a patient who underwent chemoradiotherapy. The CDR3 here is CASSLGTGWEKLFF. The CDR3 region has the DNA TGTGCCAGCAGCTTGGGGACAGGATGGGAAAAACTGTTTTTT.